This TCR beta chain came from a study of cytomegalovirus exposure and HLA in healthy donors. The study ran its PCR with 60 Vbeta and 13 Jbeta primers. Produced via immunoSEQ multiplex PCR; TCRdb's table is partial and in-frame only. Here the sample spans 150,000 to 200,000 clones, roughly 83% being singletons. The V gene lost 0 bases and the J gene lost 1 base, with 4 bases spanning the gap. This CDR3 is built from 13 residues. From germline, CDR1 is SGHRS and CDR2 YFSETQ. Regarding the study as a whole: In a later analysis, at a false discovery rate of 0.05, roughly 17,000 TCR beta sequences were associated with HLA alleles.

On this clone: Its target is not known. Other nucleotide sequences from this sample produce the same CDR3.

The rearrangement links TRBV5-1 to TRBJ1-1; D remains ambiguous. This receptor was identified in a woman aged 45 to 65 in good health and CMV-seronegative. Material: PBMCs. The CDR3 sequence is CASSLGGNTEAFF. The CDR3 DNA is TGCGCCAGCAGCTTGGGCGGGAACACTGAAGCTTTCTTT. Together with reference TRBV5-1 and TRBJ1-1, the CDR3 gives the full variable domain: KAGVTQTPRYLIKTRGQQVTLSCSPISGHRSVSWYQQTPGQGLQFLFEYFSETQRNKGNFPGRFSGRQFSNSRSEMNVSTLELGDSALYLCASSLGGNTEAFFGQGTRLTVV.